This T cell receptor (beta chain) appears in the sequencing data of a study of naive and memory T cell subsets. Study results and limitations: Between naive and memory subsets, TCR abundance power law exponents differed. Over 95% of naive TCR sequences appeared only once after error correction, unlike memory subsets. Clonotypes are single alpha or beta chains, not paired receptors.

This clonotype showed up just a few times. As yet, its antigen is unknown. CD4+ T cell IFNgamma after overnight CMV lysate exposure gave donor CMV status. An equimolar mix of two oligonucleotides served as the beta constant-region primer for TRBC1 and TRBC2. Each CDR3 protein gets one entry after TCRdb re-called the UMI-ligation and nested PCR reads with MiXCR. This table has approximately 21,000 distinct CDR3 sequences, around 10% appearing once. The source of this sequence is a human donor in good health. Specimen: central memory CD8+ T cells from blood.

The CDR3 sequence: CASSQQTDFRGGETQYF. The DNA of the CDR3 is TGTGCCAGCAGTCAACAAACCGACTTCAGGGGGGGAGAGACCCAGTACTTC. J is TRBJ2-5 and V is TRBV6-2 or TRBV6-3; perhaps D is TRBD1 or TRBD2 (7 bases each). Per germline, CDR1 MNHEY and CDR2 SVGEGT. Trimming shortened V by 5 bases and J by 4 bases, and 23 bases separated the two germline ends. The CDR3 has 17 amino acids.